This T cell receptor (beta chain) was recovered during a study of blood T cell repertoires in COVID-19. Across the study: COVID-19 samples from acute and convalescent phases originated in the United States, Italy and Spain.

Assay: immunoSEQ multiplex PCR; the TCRdb copy retains only in-frame clones and omits some. The data hold some 250,000 clones, with roughly 86% observed a single time. This CDR3 is built from 14 residues. With 0 bases removed from V and 2 bases from J, the gap between germline ends came to 6 bases. Germline CDR1 reads LGHNA; CDR2 reads YSLEER. Sequencing input: peripheral blood. The TCR comes from a young woman who had recovered from COVID-19. The genes are TRBV4-3 and TRBJ2-3; D is unclear. The CDR3 loop reads CASSQDQATDTQYF. In nucleotides, the CDR3 is TGCGCCAGCAGCCAAGATCAGGCCACAGATACGCAGTATTTT.